This T cell receptor beta chain is from a study of cytomegalovirus exposure and HLA in healthy donors (dated by TCRdb to 2016 to 2017). About the study as a whole: In an earlier analysis of under 600 of the donors, 276 Gb of sequence data and 117 million unique TCR beta sequences from about 179 million T cells were reported. The study combined high-throughput TCR immunosequencing, statistical association of individual TCRs with disease status, and machine learning to predict cytomegalovirus infection status. A later analysis re-analyzed previously published TCR beta repertoires from 650 to 800 donors and added high-resolution HLA genotyping to study TCR occurrence patterns. Around 330 gigabases of sequencing data and roughly 80 million unique TCR sequences made up an early release that covered approximately 650 HLA-typed donors. Donor age, sex, ethnicity and CMV serostatus were collected together with the repertoire data. The number of typed donors differed by locus: roughly 620-630 for A, B, C, DRB1 and DQB1; 500 to 550 for DQA1; approximately 610 for DPA1; and roughly 470 for DPB1. In addition to the first cohort of 666 subjects, a separate validation cohort of approximately 110 different subjects was used. In a later genetic analysis, genome-wide SNP genotypes for about three fifths of the 666 donors were used, and that subset was treated as a discovery cohort. Both class I and class II loci were covered by HLA typing, at four-digit resolution. In the later analysis, no new phenotypic data were used to find candidate immune exposures; instead, reliance was placed on TCR beta sequences and their occurrence across donors. On average, about 240,000 unique TCR beta nucleotide sequences were sequenced per donor among a few hundred genotyped donors of the cohort, with 15% to 20% of those sequences being non-productive. The study aimed to test whether cataloging public T cell receptors could reveal signatures of past pathogen exposure. Using immunosequencing, the study profiled T cell repertoires from 500 to 800 subjects and related those repertoires to cytomegalovirus serostatus. Roughly 5 DR-DQ haplotypes were handled as single units for association and clustering because linkage in the cohort was strong. An earlier analysis of roughly 580 of the donors used high-throughput TCR beta sequencing to judge whether each TCR beta V gene segment behaved as functional or pseudogenic. All discovery cohort repertoires had been generated on a single sequencing platform. Of the roughly 390 genotyped donors, roughly 80% fell in the genetic ancestry cluster associated with self-reported Caucasian donors. General conclusions and limits of the study: Cytomegalovirus status was reported to be diagnosed by the classifier with high specificity and sensitivity in both the original and validation cohorts. In an earlier analysis of roughly 500 of the donors, most TCR beta V segments appeared in productive rearrangements about 87% or about 30% of the time, broadly matching IMGT annotations. The authors suggested that the approach could potentially be generalized to other disease states and immunological phenotypes. Sequencing depth was assumed to be roughly uniform across donors in the presence/absence analyses, though that assumption may not hold. HLA typing was unavailable for some donors at each locus, so association tests used only the typed subset. Several of the top co-occurrence clusters appeared to be linked to parvovirus B19, influenza, CMV and Epstein-Barr virus, according to a later analysis. In this cohort, only TCR beta chains were sequenced, and detectable features were limited by the absence of alpha or paired-chain data. In a later genetic analysis, a missense DCLRE1C variant was associated with V-gene and J-gene trimming of TCR beta chains, and the association was replicated in an independent cohort. A later analysis found that HLA-associated TCR beta chains were more clonally expanded and had lower generation probabilities than equally common non-associated chains. Across donors, most TCR sequences were observed very rarely, whereas some public TCRs were present in many individuals. In vitro tests confirmed that a few of the cytomegalovirus-associated TCR beta chains recognize cytomegalovirus antigens. Immune exposure information for the cohort was limited to CMV serostatus. A cluster of highly shared sequence variants was judged likely to represent a technical artifact of the sequencing pipeline. Strong co-occurrence of HLA alleles, especially DR and DQ, made assigning TCR associations to individual alleles difficult. In a later genetic analysis, fewer N-insertions in productive TCRs were reported among donors in an Asian-associated ancestry cluster than the roughly 670-donor mean. In a later analysis, some 18,000 TCR beta sequences were associated with specific HLA alleles at a false discovery rate of 0.05. The study gave a list of 150 to 200 TCR beta chains associated with cytomegalovirus. Linkage disequilibrium might explain the correlated functional status among segregating V segments, but an unknown experimental factor could not be excluded. In a later analysis, most CMV-associated TCR beta chains were found to appear HLA-restricted, with HLA associations seemingly driven largely by CMV exposure. A further reported finding was that TCR beta sequences accurately predicted the HLA-A and HLA-B alleles for most subjects in the first cohort. A later analysis found that TCR association rates varied across HLA loci, with DRB1 alleles showing the most associated TCRs and HLA-C alleles the fewest. Some IMGT-functional V segments, including TRBV6-2 and TRBV6-3, could not be distinguished by the 87-base-pair reads and were therefore excluded. Some 15 rarely observed V segments, including chromosome 9 orphons, were excluded from the earlier analysis of several hundred of the donors because counts were too low.

The CDR3 covers 16 residues, taking in both the cysteine and the phenylalanine. Only CDR3 DNA is held: 48 bases, read in frame from base 1. Germline trimming: 1 base from V, 7 bases from J; junction bases outside gene matches: 9. CDR1 and CDR2 are read off the germline V gene as LGHNA and YNFKEQ. Turning to this clone: It lacks a known antigen. No much larger clone is present one base from it, and per-base qualities are unavailable.

The cohort was made up of approximately 670 healthy bone marrow donors. At the time of sampling, every cohort member was nominally healthy, though immune exposures that went unrecorded were likely present. The donor was CMV seronegative and was included in the group of about 350 seronegative cohort members. A peripheral blood sample was collected from each donor, and TCR beta sequencing was performed on peripheral blood mononuclear cells. Genomic DNA extraction from the blood cell samples was performed with the Qiagen DNeasy Blood Extraction Kit. Libraries were built with the immunoSEQ multiplex PCR assay. For the multiplex PCR, a mixture combining 60 forward primers for TCR Vbeta segments and 13 reverse primers for TCR Jbeta segments was used. A multiplex PCR assay on genomic DNA amplified the CDR3 region of rearranged TCR beta genes. Amplified TCR beta libraries were sequenced as 87-base-pair reads on the Illumina HiSeq System. For the original study's pipeline: In a later analysis, roughly 80 million unique TCR beta chains were counted across the roughly 670 repertoires, and approximately 11 million of these chains were shared by at least two donors. Raw reads were error-corrected and collapsed into unique sequences with a nearest-neighbor algorithm that merged closely related sequences to remove PCR and sequencing errors. Alignment of CDR3 sequences to IMGT reference sequences was used to assign V, D and J gene segments. For a sequence to be retained, a match of at least six nucleotides was required to both a V gene segment and a J gene segment. Rearrangements were classified as productive when the CDR3 lacked stop codons and remained in frame with V and J, and all other rearrangements were classified as non-productive. Following IMGT convention, CDR3 was defined as the stretch from the second conserved V-encoded cysteine up to the conserved J-encoded phenylalanine. The earlier analysis of fewer than 700 of the donors excluded sequences that lacked an unambiguous match to a single V gene segment. An earlier analysis of over 450 of the donors classified V segments as functional when productive rearrangements were above 56.7% and as segregating when the standard deviation between donors was above 5%. To diagnose cytomegalovirus status from the catalog of TCR beta chain sequences, a statistical classification framework was built. A later analysis assigned V and J genes by comparing TCR nucleotide sequences with IMGT/GENE-DB human TR gene sequences. In a later analysis, CDR3 sequences and most-parsimonious VDJ recombination scenarios were assigned using the TCRdist pipeline. A later analysis defined each TCR beta chain by its CDR3 amino acid sequence plus V-gene family, and excluded reads lacking a unique V-gene family. A later analysis removed 500 to 650 highly shared, low-generation-probability nucleotide sequences to deal with suspected cross-contamination and a sequencing artifact. For each public chain, a later analysis derived a clonal expansion index from normalized ranks of inferred template counts within each repertoire. In a later analysis, generation probabilities were computed using a VDJ recombination model fitted to out-of-frame rearrangements, and the results were checked against IGoR. In a later analysis, TCR-TCR, TCR-HLA and TCR-CMV co-occurrence was scored with hypergeometric tests, and a repertoire-size bias correction was applied to TCR pairs. In a later analysis, false discovery rates were estimated by permuting HLA or CMV assignments 20 times. In a later analysis, co-occurring TCRs were grouped using DBSCAN, with TCRdist sequence similarity added in when clustering inside HLA-allele-positive subsets. Repertoires with fewer than 30,000 or more than 120,000 public chains, plus five repertoires with anomalous nucleotide sharing, were excluded from co-occurrence clustering. TCRdb re-hosts the immuneACCESS table, in-frame sequences only. Its copies lack some clones; in the studies checked, an unresolved V gene accounts for under half of them, and the cause for the rest is not known. V, J and clone size reflect that table, while D and trimming were determined from the DNA. A total of about 180,000 clones appear in this sample, around 75% of them only once. Approximately 2.4% of the sample is in the top ten clones.

The chain employs TRBV4-2 and TRBJ2-2; 7 nucleotides in the junction match TRBD1. The sample consisted of PBMCs. The sequence was obtained from a female donor in good health and CMV-seronegative. The sequenced DNA: TGTGCCAGCAGCCAAGCATTTAGGGGGCGAGTCGGGGAGCTGTTTTTT. Protein translation: CASSQAFRGRVGELFF.